The following is a T cell receptor (beta chain) sequence with its context. Which antigen it targets is not known. Per-nucleotide qualities are absent, and no much larger clonotype sits a single base away. The germline V gene (reference sequence) yields LGHDT for CDR1 and YNNKEL for CDR2. The CDR3 spans 16 residues, from the cysteine through the phenylalanine. Of all the DNA, just the CDR3 is kept, 48 bases in frame from base 1. V is clipped by 2 bases and J by 2 bases, and the sequence between their germline boundaries is 12 bases long. The data originate from a study of blood T cell repertoires in COVID-19 (dated by TCRdb to 2020 to 2022). Some background on the complete study: Samples covering the acute and convalescent phases of COVID-19 were provided by collaborators in the United States, Italy and Spain. A de-identified subject ID, COVID-19 status, age in years and sex were almost always included in the sample metadata. The prospective study material was composed of cDNA or gDNA derived from T cells, B-cell-depleted T cells, or PBMCs. The samples were drawn from two sources: the first 160 participants of the ongoing ImmuneRACE study, and fewer than 1,500 subjects contributed by 6 global collaborators. The dataset comprised deeply sampled blood TCRbeta repertoires from subjects exposed to, actively infected with, or recovered from COVID-19. Where HLA class I and class II types were available, the types were taken from metadata supplied by the sample provider, not from assay-based typing. The repertoires were made available in a free public database intended to serve as a resource for research on the immune response to SARS-CoV-2.

What the work shows at the level of the full study, not this receptor alone: The quantity of clinical and demographic metadata differed by source and by participant and was supplied without curation.

TCRbeta CDR3 regions were amplified from genomic DNA by means of the immunoSEQ Assay, a bias-controlled multiplex PCR. On the authors' methods: The number of nucleated cells in each sample was estimated from the amplification of reference gene primers within the assay. Sequence reads were collapsed and filtered to measure the absolute abundance of every unique TCRbeta CDR3 rearrangement. For each sample, productive Simpson clonality was calculated by taking the square root of Simpson's diversity index across productive rearrangements. TCRdb obtained this table from immuneACCESS and retained in-frame rearrangements with V and J assigned. These tables miss some clones; where compared with another copy, unresolved V genes account for less than half of the shortfall, and the remainder is unexplained. The DNA was the basis for D and trimming; V, J and clone size are from that table. Recorded for this sample are approximately 210,000 clones; around 83% of them occurred a single time. The ten largest clones add up to approximately 2.9% of the sample.

The collaborating institutions used their own protocols to collect whole blood in K2EDTA tubes. For TCRbeta analysis, collaborators shipped samples in one of three forms: frozen whole blood, isolated PBMCs, or DNA extracted from either of those sample types. The sequence came from a man aged 50 to 59 with active or convalescent COVID-19. The receptor chain draws on TRBV3-1 (or the pseudogene TRBV3-2) and TRBJ1-4; matching of 5 bases hints at TRBD1 as the D gene. Sequencing input: peripheral blood. The DNA reads TGTGCCAGCAGCCAATTCCAGGGCAGCACTAATGAAAAACTGTTTTTT. This yields the protein CASSQFQGSTNEKLFF.